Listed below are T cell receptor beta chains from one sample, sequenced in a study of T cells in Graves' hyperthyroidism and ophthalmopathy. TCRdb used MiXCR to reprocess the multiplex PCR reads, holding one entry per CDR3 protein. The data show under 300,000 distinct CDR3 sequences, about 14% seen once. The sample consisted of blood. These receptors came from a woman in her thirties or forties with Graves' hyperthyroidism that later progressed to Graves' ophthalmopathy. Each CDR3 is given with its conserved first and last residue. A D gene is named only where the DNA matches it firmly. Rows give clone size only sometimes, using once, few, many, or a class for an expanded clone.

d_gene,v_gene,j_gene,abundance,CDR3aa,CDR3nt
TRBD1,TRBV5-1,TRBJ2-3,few,CASSLATGETDTQYF,TGCGCCAGCAGCTTGGCGACAGGGGAAACAGATACGCAGTATTTT
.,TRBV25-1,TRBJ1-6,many,CASRGITVRSPLHF,TGTGCCAGCAGGGGGATTACAGTTCGTTCACCCCTCCACTTT
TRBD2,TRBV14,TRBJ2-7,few,CASSQLSGTSGPSYEQYF,TGTGCCAGCAGCCAACTATCCGGGACTAGCGGGCCCTCCTACGAGCAGTACTTC
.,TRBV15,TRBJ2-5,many,CATSMSGRQGETQYF,TGTGCCACCAGCATGTCCGGGAGACAAGGGGAGACCCAGTACTTC
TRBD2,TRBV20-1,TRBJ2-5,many,CSARREGIGDQYF,TGCAGTGCTAGACGGGAGGGGATAGGGGACCAGTACTTC
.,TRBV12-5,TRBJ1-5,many,CASGLVPKRLYQPQHF,TGTGCTAGTGGTTTGGTACCCAAGAGGCTCTATCAGCCCCAGCATTTT
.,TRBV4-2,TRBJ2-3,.,CASSQEGFADTQYF,TGTGCCAGCAGCCAAGAGGGATTTGCAGATACGCAGTATTTT
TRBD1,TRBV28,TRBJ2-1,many,CASPRTGENEQFF,TGTGCCAGCCCCCGGACAGGGGAAAATGAGCAGTTCTTC
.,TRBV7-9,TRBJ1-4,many,CASSFRSPNEKLFF,TGTGCCAGCAGCTTCAGGAGCCCTAATGAAAAACTGTTTTTT
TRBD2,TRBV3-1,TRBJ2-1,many,CASTLAGGVEQFF,TGTGCCAGCACCCTAGCGGGAGGCGTTGAGCAGTTCTTC
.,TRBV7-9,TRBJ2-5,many,CASSLSGIQETQYF,TGTGCCAGCAGCTTGAGCGGTATCCAAGAGACCCAGTACTTC
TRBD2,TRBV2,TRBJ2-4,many,CASSREGQENIQYF,TGTGCCAGCAGTCGGGAGGGCCAAGAAAACATTCAGTACTTC
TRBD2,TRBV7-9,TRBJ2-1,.,CASLRAGGLNNEQFF,TGTGCCAGCCTGAGAGCGGGAGGGTTGAACAATGAGCAGTTCTTC
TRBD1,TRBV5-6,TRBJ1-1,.,CASSSRDRVFITEAFF,TGTGCCAGCAGCTCCCGGGACAGGGTTTTTATAACTGAAGCTTTCTTT
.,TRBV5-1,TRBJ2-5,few,CASSFGSGQEAQYF,TGCGCCAGCAGCTTCGGTAGCGGACAAGAGGCCCAGTACTTC
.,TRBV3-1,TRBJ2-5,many,CASSQGGETQYF,TGTGCCAGCAGCCAAGGGGGGGAGACCCAGTACTTC
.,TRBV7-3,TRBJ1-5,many,CASTEDQPQHF,TGTGCCAGCACCGAAGATCAGCCCCAGCATTTT
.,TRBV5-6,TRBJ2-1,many,CASSISSARSYNEQFF,TGTGCCAGCAGCATATCTAGCGCCCGCTCCTACAATGAGCAGTTCTTC
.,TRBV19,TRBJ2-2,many,CASSEGRSTGELFF,TGTGCCAGTAGTGAGGGACGGTCCACCGGGGAGCTGTTTTTT
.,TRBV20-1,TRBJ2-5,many,CSARVSERRETQYF,TGCAGTGCTAGAGTGTCGGAGAGGAGAGAGACCCAGTACTTC
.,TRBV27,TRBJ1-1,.,CASSSPSKGTNTEAFF,TGTGCCAGCAGTTCTCCCTCTAAAGGTACGAACACTGAAGCTTTCTTT
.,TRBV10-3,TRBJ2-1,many,CAISESQGLNAQFF,TGTGCCATCAGTGAGTCCCAGGGCCTCAATGCGCAGTTCTTC
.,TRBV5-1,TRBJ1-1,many,CASSLMGVTEAFF,TGCGCCAGCAGCCTTATGGGGGTGACTGAAGCTTTCTTT
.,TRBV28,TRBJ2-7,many,CASSLLYEQYF,TGTGCCAGCAGTCTCCTCTACGAGCAGTACTTC
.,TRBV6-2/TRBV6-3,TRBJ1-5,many,CASSVANQPQHF,TGTGCCAGCAGTGTGGCAAATCAGCCCCAGCATTTT
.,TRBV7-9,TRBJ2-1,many,CASSLAPVQSYNEQFF,TGTGCCAGCAGCTTAGCCCCGGTTCAATCCTACAATGAGCAGTTCTTC
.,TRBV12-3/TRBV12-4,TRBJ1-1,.,CASRPDGFSSWNTEAFF,TGTGCCAGCAGACCCGACGGTTTCTCTTCATGGAACACTGAAGCTTTCTTT
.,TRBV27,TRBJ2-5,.,CAGSFRLGAQETQYF,TGTGCCGGCAGTTTTCGGCTGGGGGCGCAAGAGACCCAGTACTTC
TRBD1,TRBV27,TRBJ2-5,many,CASREGDRRGAETQYF,TGTGCCAGCCGGGAAGGGGACAGACGGGGCGCGGAGACCCAGTACTTC
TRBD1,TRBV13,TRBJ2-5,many,CASSVGTVPQETQYF,TGTGCCAGCAGCGTAGGGACAGTACCACAAGAGACCCAGTACTTC
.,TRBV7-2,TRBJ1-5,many,CASSLRAGGSNQPQHF,TGTGCCAGCAGCCTCCGGGCTGGGGGGAGCAATCAGCCCCAGCATTTT
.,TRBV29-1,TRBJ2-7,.,CSVEVRGSGSYEQYF,TGCAGCGTTGAAGTTCGGGGGAGTGGGTCCTACGAGCAGTACTTC
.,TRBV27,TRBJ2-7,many,CASSLRASRASYEQYF,TGTGCCAGCAGTTTAAGGGCATCCAGGGCCTCCTACGAGCAGTACTTC
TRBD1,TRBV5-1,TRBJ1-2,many,CASSSTGDGYTF,TGCGCCAGCAGCTCCACAGGGGATGGCTACACCTTC
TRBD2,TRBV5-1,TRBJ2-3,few,CASSLSSGRSDTQYF,TGCGCCAGCAGCTTGAGTAGCGGGAGGTCGGATACGCAGTATTTT
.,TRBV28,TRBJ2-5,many,CASSLWAPGETQYF,TGTGCCAGCAGTTTATGGGCCCCGGGGGAGACCCAGTACTTC
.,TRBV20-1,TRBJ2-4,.,CSARDLRAKNIQYF,TGCAGTGCTAGAGACCTAAGAGCCAAAAACATTCAGTACTTC
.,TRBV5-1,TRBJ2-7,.,CASSSVVVSRAFSYEQYF,TGCGCCAGCAGTTCCGTCGTAGTAAGCAGGGCCTTCTCCTACGAGCAGTACTTC
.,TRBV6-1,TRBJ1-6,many,CASSETGGNSPLHF,TGTGCCAGCAGTGAGACGGGGGGGAATTCACCCCTCCACTTT
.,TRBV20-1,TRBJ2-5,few,CSASHRKETQYF,TGCAGTGCTAGCCACAGGAAAGAGACCCAGTACTTC
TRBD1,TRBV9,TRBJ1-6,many,CASSVEGTGYNSPLHF,TGTGCCAGCAGCGTCGAAGGGACAGGCTATAATTCACCCCTCCACTTT